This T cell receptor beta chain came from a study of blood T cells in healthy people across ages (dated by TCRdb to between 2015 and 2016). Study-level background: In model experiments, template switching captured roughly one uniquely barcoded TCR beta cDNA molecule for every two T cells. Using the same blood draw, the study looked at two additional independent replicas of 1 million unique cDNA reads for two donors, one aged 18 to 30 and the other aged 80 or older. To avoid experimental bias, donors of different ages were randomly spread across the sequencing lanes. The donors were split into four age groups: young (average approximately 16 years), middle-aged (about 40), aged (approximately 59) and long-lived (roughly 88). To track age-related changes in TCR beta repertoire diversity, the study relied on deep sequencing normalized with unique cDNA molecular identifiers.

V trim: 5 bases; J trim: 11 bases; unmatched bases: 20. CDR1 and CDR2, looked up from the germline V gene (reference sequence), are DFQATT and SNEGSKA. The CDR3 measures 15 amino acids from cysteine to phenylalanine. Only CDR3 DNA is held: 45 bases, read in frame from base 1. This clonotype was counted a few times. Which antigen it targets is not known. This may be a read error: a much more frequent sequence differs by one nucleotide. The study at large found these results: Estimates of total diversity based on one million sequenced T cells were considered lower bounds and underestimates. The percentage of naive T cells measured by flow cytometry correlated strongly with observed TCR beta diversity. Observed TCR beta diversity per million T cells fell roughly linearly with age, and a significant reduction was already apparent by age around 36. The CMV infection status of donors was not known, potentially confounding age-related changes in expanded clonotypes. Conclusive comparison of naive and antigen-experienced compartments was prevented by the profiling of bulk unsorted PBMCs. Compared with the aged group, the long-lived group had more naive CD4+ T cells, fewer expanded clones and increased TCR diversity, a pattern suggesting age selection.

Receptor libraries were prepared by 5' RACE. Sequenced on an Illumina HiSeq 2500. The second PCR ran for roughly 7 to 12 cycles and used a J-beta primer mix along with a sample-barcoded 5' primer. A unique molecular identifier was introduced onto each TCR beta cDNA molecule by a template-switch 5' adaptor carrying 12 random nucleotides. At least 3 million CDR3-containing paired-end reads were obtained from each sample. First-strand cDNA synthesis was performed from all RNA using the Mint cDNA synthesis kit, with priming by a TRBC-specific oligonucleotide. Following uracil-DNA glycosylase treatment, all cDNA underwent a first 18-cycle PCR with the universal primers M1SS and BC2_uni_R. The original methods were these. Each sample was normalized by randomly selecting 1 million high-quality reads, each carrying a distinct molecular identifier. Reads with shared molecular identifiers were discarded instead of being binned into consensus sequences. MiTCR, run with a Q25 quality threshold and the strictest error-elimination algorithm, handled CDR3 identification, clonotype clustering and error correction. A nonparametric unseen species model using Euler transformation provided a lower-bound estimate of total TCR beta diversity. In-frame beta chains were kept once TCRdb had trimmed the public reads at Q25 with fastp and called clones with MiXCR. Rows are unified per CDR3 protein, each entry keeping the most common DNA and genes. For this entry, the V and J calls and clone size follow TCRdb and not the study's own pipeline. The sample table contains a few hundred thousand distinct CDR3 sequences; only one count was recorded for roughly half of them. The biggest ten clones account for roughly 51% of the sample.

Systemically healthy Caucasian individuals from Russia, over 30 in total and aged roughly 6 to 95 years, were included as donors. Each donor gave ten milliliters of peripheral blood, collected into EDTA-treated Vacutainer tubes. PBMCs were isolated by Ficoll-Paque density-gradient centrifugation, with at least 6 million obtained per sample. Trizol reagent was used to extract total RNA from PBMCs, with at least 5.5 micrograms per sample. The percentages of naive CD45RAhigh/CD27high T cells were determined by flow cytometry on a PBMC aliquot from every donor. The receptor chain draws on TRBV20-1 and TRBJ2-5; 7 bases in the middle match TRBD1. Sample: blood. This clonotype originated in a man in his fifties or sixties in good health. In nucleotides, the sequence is TGCAGTGCTGAGGGCCTCTTAACAGGGGAAAATGAGCAGTACTTC. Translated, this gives CSAEGLLTGENEQYF.